The entry that follows covers one TCR beta chain sequence. The data stem from a study of somatic mutations in cytotoxic T cells in rheumatoid arthritis. The repertoire was sequenced with immunoSEQ multiplex PCR; TCRdb's copy has only in-frame clones and lacks some. The sample carries around 12,000 clones, over 55% recorded once. CDR3 size: 17 residues. The trim removed 10 bases at V and 0 bases at J, leaving 14 bases unmatched. Germline-derived CDR1 and CDR2 are LNHDA and SQIVND (reference sequence). The chain combines TRBV19 with TRBJ1-5, with 8 bases matching TRBD1. Sequencing was done on a sample of CD8+ T cells sorted from blood. This receptor was identified in an adult with rheumatoid arthritis. The CDR3 protein is CATEQGDRLYSNQPQHF. DNA of the CDR3: TGTGCCACCGAACAGGGGGACAGGCTTTATAGCAATCAGCCCCAGCATTTT.